This entry lists 4 T cell receptor beta chains sequenced from one sample in a study of shared clonotypes between healthy human individuals. Terminally differentiated effector memory CD45RA+ cells were excluded from the naive CD8 cells, which were CD45RO-negative and positively selected for CCR7. The assay was immunoSEQ multiplex PCR, and TCRdb's table has in-frame clones only and misses some. The sample carries millions of clones, 85% to 95% recorded once. Specimen: naive CD8+ T cells from PBMCs. The receptors here all came from a young man in good health. Some clones in this sample may be carry-over from other donors' samples.

This chain links TRBV6-5 with TRBJ2-3; a possible D gene is TRBD1 (5 bases). Germline V gene lookup returns CDR1 MNHEY and CDR2 SVGAGI. CDR3 size: 15 residues. V lost 0 bases to trimming and J lost 1 base, with 8 bases between them. The CDR3 loop reads CASSYSMGRTDTQYF. CDR3 in DNA: TGTGCCAGCAGTTACTCGATGGGGCGCACAGATACGCAGTATTTT.

The gene calls are TRBV27 and TRBJ1-5; TRBD1 is a possible D gene (6 bases). Trimming left V 6 bases short and J 1 base short, with 16 bases between. Germline-derived CDR1 and CDR2 are MNHEY and SMNVEV (reference sequence). This CDR3 spans 16 amino acids. For the CDR3, the DNA is TGTGCCAGCAGGGGGGGTGGGGGCTTAAGCAATCAGCCCCAGCATTTT. Its protein product is CASRGGGGLSNQPQHF.

The rearrangement joins TRBV7-9 to TRBJ1-2; TRBD1 might be the D (5 bases). V was trimmed by 10 bases and J by 5 bases, leaving 23 bases between them. Germline CDR1 and CDR2: SEHNR and FQNEAQ (reference sequence). The CDR3 consists of 15 residues. CDR3 coding DNA: TGTGCCACCGAGCTTAAGGGGAGCTGGGGATATGGCTACACCTTC. Its translation: CATELKGSWGYGYTF.

The chain employs TRBV5-6 and TRBJ2-7, with 8 bases identical to TRBD1. V was pared by 4 bases and J by 2 bases, with 8 bases of the junction left unmatched. The CDR3 length is 15 residues. Germline V gene data show CDR1 as SGHDT and CDR2 as YYEEEE. CDR3 DNA sequence: TGTGCCAGCAGCGAACAGGCAGGGGGCCCCTACGAGCAGTACTTC. Residues: CASSEQAGGPYEQYF. Together with reference TRBV5-6 and TRBJ2-7, the CDR3 gives the full variable domain: DAGVTQSPTHLIKTRGQQVTLRCSPKSGHDTVSWYQQALGQGPQFIFQYYEEEERQRGNFPDRFSGHQFPNYSSELNVNALLLGDSALYLCASSEQAGGPYEQYFGPGTRLTVT.